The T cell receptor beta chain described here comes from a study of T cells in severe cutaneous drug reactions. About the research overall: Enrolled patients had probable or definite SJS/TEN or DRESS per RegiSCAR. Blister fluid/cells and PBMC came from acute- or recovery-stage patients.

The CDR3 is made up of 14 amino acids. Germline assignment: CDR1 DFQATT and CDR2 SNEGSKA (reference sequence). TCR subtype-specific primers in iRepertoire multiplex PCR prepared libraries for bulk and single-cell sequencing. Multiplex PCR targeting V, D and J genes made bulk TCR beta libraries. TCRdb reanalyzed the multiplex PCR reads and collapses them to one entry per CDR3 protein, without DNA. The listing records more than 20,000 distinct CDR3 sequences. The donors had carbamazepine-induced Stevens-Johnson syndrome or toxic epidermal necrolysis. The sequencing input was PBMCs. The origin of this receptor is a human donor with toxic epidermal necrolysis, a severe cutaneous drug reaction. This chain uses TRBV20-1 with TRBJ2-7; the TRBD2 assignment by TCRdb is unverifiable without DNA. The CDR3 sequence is CSASPSGGAYEQYF.